This TCR beta chain was sequenced for a study of T cell responses to AZD1222 COVID-19 vaccine (dated by TCRdb to the early 2020s). For the wider study: AZD1222 recipients given second doses at about 4 weeks or at about 12 weeks were pooled, since spike-specific TCR depth and breadth were not found to differ between the two schedules. Trial participants were enrolled by age into 18-55, 56-69 and 70-plus year subgroups, with about 150, 27 and 61 TCR-sequenced participants respectively. TCR sequencing covered roughly 230 trial participants: nearly 210 given two doses of AZD1222 and 26 given two doses of MenACWY control vaccine.

The CDR3 regions of human TCRbeta chains were analyzed by immunosequencing. For the original study's pipeline: TCRs in the repertoires were compared against a reference library of SARS-CoV-2-specific TCRs that had been generated with the MIRA antigen-specificity platform. Breadth was defined as the fraction of unique TCRs that were SARS-CoV-2-associated. Depth was defined as the fraction of total T cells that were SARS-CoV-2-associated. Each spike-specific TCR was assigned to its reactive spike region and to a CD4 or CD8 class using the MIRA data. Log10-transformed breadth and depth values were compared by one-way ANOVA with Sidak's multiple comparisons tests. The table comes from immuneACCESS by way of TCRdb, which keeps in-frame sequences with V and J called. Part of the clones is missing from these tables; in studies checked, under half for an unresolved V gene and the rest for unknown reasons. V and J calls plus clone size are reproduced from that table; the DNA served to infer D and trimming. The sample table lists roughly 120,000 clones, about 89% of them with a count of one. In total, the top ten clones hold approximately 4.5% of the sample.

The time point tag for this specimen amounts to: baseline before first vaccination. Vaccinee samples were obtained from the UK trials COV001 and COV002, which included a single-blind randomized controlled phase 2/3 trial of AZD1222 (ChAdOx1 nCoV-19) in healthy adults. For TCRbeta chain sequencing, PBMC samples were collected from trial participants at day 0 and at day 28 after the second dose. As concerns this clone: Which antigen it targets is not known. Nothing much larger sits one base from this clone, and base qualities are not available.

Based on the germline V gene, the CDR1 and CDR2 sequences are SGDLS and YYNGEE. V has 0 bases trimmed and J has 2 bases trimmed; junction bases matching no gene number 3. CDR3 length: 16 amino acids, cysteine to phenylalanine. Left in the record is the CDR3 DNA by itself, 48 bases read in frame from the first base. Beyond this particular receptor, the publication reports: Most participants were white British and females outnumbered males, and the authors suggested that clonal diversity may have been underestimated. CD4 TCRs associated with the vaccine covered the entire spike protein, and the dominant responses were in regions 160-218 and 743-854. Reportedly, almost half of the unique spike-specific TCRs recognized epitopes lying outside the regions that are mutated in the B.1.351 and B.1.1.7 variants. Conclusions about previously exposed vaccinees are limited because only a handful of AZD1222 recipients were SARS-CoV-2 seropositive at baseline. In the small 56-69-year group, the increase in depth fell short of significance, most likely because of low power. After two AZD1222 doses, spike-specific TCR breadth and depth were significantly higher than at day 0 and than in MenACWY recipients. Because no day 14 peak-response samples were available, repertoires were characterized only after the peak T cell response.

The V and J segments used are TRBV9 and TRBJ1-2; TRBD1 matches 11 bases in the middle. The clonotype comes from an adult in good health. Sample: peripheral blood, taken on day 0 of AZD1222 vaccination. The DNA is as follows: TGTGCCAGCAGCGTAGGGAGGGACAGGGGGAACTATGGCTACACCTTC. It translates as CASSVGRDRGNYGYTF. Here the CDR3 is joined to the reference TRBV9 and TRBJ1-2 genes, and the full variable domain is: DSGVTQTPKHLITATGQRVTLRCSPRSGDLSVYWYQQSLDQGLQFLIQYYNGEERAKGNILERFSAQQFPDLHSELNLSSLELGDSALYFCASSVGRDRGNYGYTFGSGTRLTVV.